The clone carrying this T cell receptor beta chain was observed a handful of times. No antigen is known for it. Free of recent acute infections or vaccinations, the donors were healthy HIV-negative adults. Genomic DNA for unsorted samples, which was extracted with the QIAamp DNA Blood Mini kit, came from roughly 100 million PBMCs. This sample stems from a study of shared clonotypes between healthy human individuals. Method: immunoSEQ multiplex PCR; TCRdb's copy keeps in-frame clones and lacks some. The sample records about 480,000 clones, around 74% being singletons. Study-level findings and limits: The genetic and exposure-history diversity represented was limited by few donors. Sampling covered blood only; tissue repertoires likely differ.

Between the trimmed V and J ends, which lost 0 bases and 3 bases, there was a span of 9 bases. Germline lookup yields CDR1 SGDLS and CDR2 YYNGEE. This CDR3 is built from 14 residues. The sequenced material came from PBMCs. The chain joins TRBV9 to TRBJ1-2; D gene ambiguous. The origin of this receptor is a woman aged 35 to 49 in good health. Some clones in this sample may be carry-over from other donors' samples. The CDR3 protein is CASSVGRADYGYTF. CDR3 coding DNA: TGTGCCAGCAGCGTAGGACGGGCTGACTATGGCTACACCTTC.